A single sample is the source of the 14 T cell receptor beta chains below, sequenced in a study of neurological immune-mediated disorders (dated by TCRdb to about 2019). Library construction relied on 5' RACE. Sequencing instrument: Illumina HiSeq 2500. The raw public data were reprocessed by TCRdb itself: fastp quality trimming at Q25, MiXCR clonotype calling, in-frame beta chains only. Each record represents a unique CDR3 protein, reported with the most common genes and DNA among its rows. A total of about 30,000 distinct CDR3 sequences appear in this sample, 5.5% to 6% of them only once. The ten most abundant clones make up 2% to 2.5% of the sample. Specimen: CD4+ T cells from blood. All receptors derive from a woman aged 50 to 60 in good health.

This clonotype was seen repeatedly, ten times or more. This chain links TRBV7-9 with TRBJ1-5; D ambiguous. Between the trimmed V and J ends, which lost 5 bases and 8 bases, there was a span of 13 bases. This CDR3 spans 13 amino acids. From germline, CDR1 is SEHNR and CDR2 FQNEAQ (reference sequence). This chain's CDR3 is CASSNGVRKPQHF. Written as DNA, the CDR3 is TGTGCCAGCAGCAACGGGGTTAGGAAGCCCCAGCATTTT. Drawing the rest from reference TRBV7-9 and TRBJ1-5, the complete variable domain is DTGVSQNPRHKITKRGQNVTFRCDPISEHNRLYWYRQTLGQGPEFLTYFQNEAQLEKSRLLSDRFSAERPKGSFSTLEIQRTEQGDSAMYLCASSNGVRKPQHFGDGTRLSIL.

In this sample, this clonotype turned up many times. The chain is built from TRBV6-2 or TRBV6-3 and TRBJ2-7; D call uncertain. The V and J ends lost 5 bases and 1 base respectively, with 6 bases between them. Germline lookup yields CDR1 MNHEY and CDR2 SVGEGT. The CDR3 contains 12 residues. The CDR3 loop is CASSADSYEQYF. Here the CDR3 DNA reads TGTGCCAGCAGTGCTGATTCCTACGAGCAGTACTTC.

This clonotype was counted many times. The chain couples TRBV5-1 to TRBJ1-5, with D possibly TRBD1 on 6 matching bases. The CDR3 is 15 residues long. Trimming removed 1 base from V and 2 bases from J, with 10 bases in between. Germline V CDR1 and CDR2: SGHRS, YFSETQ. The CDR3 reads CASSLTAGGNQPQHF. The CDR3 nucleotides read TGCGCCAGCAGCTTGACAGCAGGGGGCAATCAGCCCCAGCATTTT.

The table lists this clonotype with many counts. The rearrangement uses TRBV5-6 and TRBJ2-1, with D perhaps matching TRBD1 or TRBD2 (6 bases each). CDR3 length: 16 amino acids. CDR1 and CDR2 (germline): SGHDT, YYEEEE. Between the trimmed V and J ends, which lost 6 bases and 2 bases, there was a span of 18 bases. CDR3 sequence (DNA): TGTGCCAGCAACGAAGCCGGGGGCACCACCTACAATGAGCAGTTCTTC. Its protein product is CASNEAGGTTYNEQFF. Drawing the rest from reference TRBV5-6 and TRBJ2-1, the complete variable domain is DAGVTQSPTHLIKTRGQQVTLRCSPKSGHDTVSWYQQALGQGPQFIFQYYEEEERQRGNFPDRFSGHQFPNYSSELNVNALLLGDSALYLCASNEAGGTTYNEQFFGPGTRLTVL.

This clonotype was recorded at least ten times. V usage is TRBV13 and J usage is TRBJ1-6; D possibly corresponds to TRBD1 (5 bases). Germline assignment: CDR1 PRHDT and CDR2 FYEKMQ (reference sequence). This CDR3 comprises 14 residues. The V end was cut by 2 bases, the J end by 7 bases, with 9 bases between. The CDR3 region has the DNA TGTGCCAGCAGCTTACGGGGGGACAATTCACCCCTCCACTTT. It specifies CASSLRGDNSPLHF.

This clonotype was counted at least ten times. This rearrangement joins TRBV7-2 to TRBJ2-7, with D perhaps given as TRBD1 or TRBD2 (6 bases each). V was pared by 5 bases and J by 8 bases, with 16 bases between. Germline lookup yields CDR1 SGHTA and CDR2 FQGNSA. The CDR3 runs to 13 residues. This chain's CDR3 is CASSPGAAVQQYF. CDR3 sequence (DNA): TGTGCCAGCAGCCCGGGGGCGGCCGTCCAGCAGTACTTC.

This clonotype is categorized as medium-sized. V usage is TRBV24-1 and J usage is TRBJ2-2; D is perhaps TRBD1 (5 bases). V shed 4 bases and J shed 5 bases, with 7 bases lying between them. CDR3 length: 13 amino acids. CDR1 KGHDR and CDR2 SFDVKD come from the germline V gene. The CDR3 region has the DNA TGTGCCACCAGTGACCCAGGGACCGGGGAGCTGTTTTTT. This gives the protein CATSDPGTGELFF.

This clonotype was seen many times. The chain combines TRBV20-1 with TRBJ2-7, with 10 bases identical to TRBD2. The V segment lost 1 base and the J segment 4 bases; nucleotides outside the gene matches: 10. Germline CDR1 reads DFQATT; CDR2 reads SNEGSKA (reference sequence). The CDR3 covers 16 residues. The CDR3 DNA sequence: TGCAGTGCTAGAGTGGCTAGCGGGAGTGTAACTTACGAGCAGTACTTC. Translation gives CSARVASGSVTYEQYF.

In its sample, this clonotype was seen many times. This sequence joins TRBV5-5 and TRBJ1-3; unclear D gene. The germline V gene encodes CDR1 SGHKS and CDR2 YYEKEE (reference sequence). Trimming cost V 1 base and J 3 bases, with 8 bases left between them. The CDR3 is 14 residues long. The CDR3 here is CASSLFGIGNTIYF. The CDR3 bases are TGTGCCAGCAGCTTGTTCGGGATTGGAAACACCATATATTTT.

This clonotype showed up many times. V gene TRBV2 combines with J gene TRBJ2-3, with 7 positions matching TRBD1. Germline-derived CDR1 and CDR2 are SNHLY and FYNNEI. After removal of 6 bases from V and 0 bases from J, the junction contained 6 bases not matched to a gene. This CDR3 has 15 amino acids. In DNA, the CDR3 is TGTGCCAGCAGCCCACAGGGGTTTAGCACAGATACGCAGTATTTT. It yields the protein CASSPQGFSTDTQYF.

This clonotype has ten or more counts. This sequence joins TRBV2 and TRBJ2-3, with 8 nucleotides matching TRBD1. V lost 10 bases, J lost 3 bases, and 6 bases stayed unmatched. This CDR3 contains 13 residues. Looked up from germline, CDR1 is SNHLY and CDR2 is FYNNEI. This chain's CDR3 is CANRRQGTDTQYF. In nucleotides, the CDR3 is TGTGCCAACAGAAGACAGGGGACAGATACGCAGTATTTT.

In this sample, this clonotype turned up many times. This chain joins TRBV20-1 and TRBJ1-1; no reliable D call. This CDR3 has 10 residues. In germline, CDR1 is DFQATT, CDR2 SNEGSKA (reference sequence). Trimming cost V 5 bases and J 5 bases, with 6 bases left between them. CDR3 sequence reads: CSAAETEAFF. CDR3 DNA sequence: TGCAGTGCTGCCGAGACTGAAGCTTTCTTT.

This clonotype was observed many times. This chain connects TRBV20-1 to TRBJ2-7, with 7 bases lining up with TRBD2. V lost 5 bases, J lost 3 bases, and 16 bases stayed unmatched. Germline CDR1 reads DFQATT; CDR2 reads SNEGSKA (reference sequence). This CDR3 contains 16 residues. CDR3 sequence: CSADYPSSGLHYEQYF. CDR3 DNA sequence: TGCAGTGCTGACTACCCATCTAGCGGCCTACACTACGAGCAGTACTTC.

This clonotype has at least ten counts. V gene TRBV5-1 combines with J gene TRBJ2-2; TRBD2 is a possible D gene (5 bases). There are 14 residues in the CDR3. Germline V gene data show CDR1 as SGHRS and CDR2 as YFSETQ. V lost 4 bases, J lost 5 bases, and 12 bases lay in between. DNA of the CDR3: TGCGCCAGCAGCCAGACGGGGAGTACCGGGGAGCTGTTTTTT. This encodes CASSQTGSTGELFF.